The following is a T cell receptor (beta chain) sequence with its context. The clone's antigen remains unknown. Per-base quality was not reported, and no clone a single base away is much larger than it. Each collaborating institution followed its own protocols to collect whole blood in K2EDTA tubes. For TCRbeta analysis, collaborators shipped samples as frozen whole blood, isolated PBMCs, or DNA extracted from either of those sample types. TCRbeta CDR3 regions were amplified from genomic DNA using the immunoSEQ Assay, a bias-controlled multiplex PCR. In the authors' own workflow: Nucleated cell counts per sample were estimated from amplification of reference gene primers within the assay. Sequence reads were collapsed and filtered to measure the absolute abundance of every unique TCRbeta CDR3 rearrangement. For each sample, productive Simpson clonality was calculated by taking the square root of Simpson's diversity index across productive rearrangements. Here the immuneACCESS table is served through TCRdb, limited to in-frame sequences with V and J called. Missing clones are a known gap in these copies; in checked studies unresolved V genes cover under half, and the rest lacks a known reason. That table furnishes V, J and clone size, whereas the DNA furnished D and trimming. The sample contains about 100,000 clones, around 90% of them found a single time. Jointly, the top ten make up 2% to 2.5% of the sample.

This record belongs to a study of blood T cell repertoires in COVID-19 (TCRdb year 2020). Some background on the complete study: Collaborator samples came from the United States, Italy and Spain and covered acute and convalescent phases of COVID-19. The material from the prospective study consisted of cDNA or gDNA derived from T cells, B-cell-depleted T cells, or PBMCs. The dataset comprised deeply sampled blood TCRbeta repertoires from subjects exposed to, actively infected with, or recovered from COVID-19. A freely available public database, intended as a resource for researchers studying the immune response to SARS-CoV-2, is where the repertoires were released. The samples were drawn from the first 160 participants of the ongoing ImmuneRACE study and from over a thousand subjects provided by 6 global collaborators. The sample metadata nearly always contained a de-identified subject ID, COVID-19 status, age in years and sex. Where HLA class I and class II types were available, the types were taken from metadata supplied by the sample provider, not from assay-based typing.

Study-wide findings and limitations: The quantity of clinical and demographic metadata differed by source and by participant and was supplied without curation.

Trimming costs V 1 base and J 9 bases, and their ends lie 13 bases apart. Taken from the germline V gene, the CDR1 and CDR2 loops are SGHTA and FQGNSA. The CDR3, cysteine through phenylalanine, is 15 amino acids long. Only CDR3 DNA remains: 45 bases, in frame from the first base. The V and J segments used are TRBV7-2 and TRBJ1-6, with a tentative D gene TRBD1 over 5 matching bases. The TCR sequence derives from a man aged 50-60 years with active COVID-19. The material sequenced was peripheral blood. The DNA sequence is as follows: TGTGCCAGCAGCTTAGAGCAGGGAAAGGGTTCACCCCTCCACTTT. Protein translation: CASSLEQGKGSPLHF.